This paragraph covers one T cell receptor (beta chain) sequence. The antigen is unknown. Per germline, CDR1 SGHTA and CDR2 FQGTGA. V trimming: 3 bases; J trimming: 7 bases; junction bases outside the gene matches: 8. CDR3 length: 15 amino acids. The PCR contained 60 Vbeta and 13 Jbeta primers. The protocol was immunoSEQ multiplex PCR, while the TCRdb copy is restricted to in-frame clones and leaves out a portion. The repertoire shows about 72,000 clones; the top ten hold roughly 2.7%. This sample was taken from a study of cytomegalovirus exposure and HLA in healthy donors. Study-wide results and caveats: Earlier analysis looked at TCR beta V segments, and most were productive about 87% or about 30% of the time.

Sample: PBMCs. The TCR comes from a man aged 35 to 55 in good health and CMV-seronegative. The V call is TRBV7-3, the J call TRBJ2-1; 8 bases map to TRBD1. Here the CDR3 reads CASSLMAGGLNEQFF. In nucleotides, the CDR3 is TGTGCCAGCAGCTTGATGGCAGGGGGCTTAAATGAGCAGTTCTTC.